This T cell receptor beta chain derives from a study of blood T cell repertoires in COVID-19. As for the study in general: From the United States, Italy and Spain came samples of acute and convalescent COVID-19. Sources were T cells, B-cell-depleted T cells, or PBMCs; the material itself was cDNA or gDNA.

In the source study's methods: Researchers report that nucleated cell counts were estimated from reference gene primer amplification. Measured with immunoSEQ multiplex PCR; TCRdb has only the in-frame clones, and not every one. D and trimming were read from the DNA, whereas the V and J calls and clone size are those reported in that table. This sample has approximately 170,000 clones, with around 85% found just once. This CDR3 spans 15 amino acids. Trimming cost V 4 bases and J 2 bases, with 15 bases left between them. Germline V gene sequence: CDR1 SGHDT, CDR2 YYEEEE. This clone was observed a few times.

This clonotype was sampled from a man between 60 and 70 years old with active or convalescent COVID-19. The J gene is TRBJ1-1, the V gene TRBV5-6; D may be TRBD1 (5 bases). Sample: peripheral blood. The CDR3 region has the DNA TGTGCCAGCAGCCCAAGGCGGCAGGGCAACACTGAAGCTTTCTTT. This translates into CASSPRRQGNTEAFF.